A single sample gave rise to the 25 T cell receptor beta chains below, sequenced in a study of beta chain features in type 1 diabetes. The investigators reverse transcribed all of the isolated RNA, so they sequenced expressed TCRB transcripts. Data came from immunoSEQ multiplex PCR; TCRdb stores just in-frame clones and leaves some out. The sample comprises approximately 340,000 clones, more than 13% of which are singletons, and about 0.018% rests with the top ten. The source material was naive CD4+ T cells from blood. The receptors stem from a woman between 18 and 29 years old in good health.

This clone was detected a few times. V and J are TRBV15 and TRBJ1-2; TRBD1 matches at 7 bases. The CDR3 covers 16 residues. V lost 3 bases, J lost 2 bases, and 9 bases stayed unmatched. Germline CDR1 and CDR2: LNHNV and YYDKDF (reference sequence). The CDR3 DNA is TGTGCCACCAGCAGTCCAAAGGGGGCGCGAAACTATGGCTACACCTTC. Translation gives CATSSPKGARNYGYTF.

The chain links TRBV29-1 to TRBJ2-7, with 8 bases identical to TRBD1. This CDR3 has 13 residues. Germline CDR1 and CDR2: SQVTM and ANQGSEA. V lost 6 bases to trimming and J lost 1 base; unmatched junction nucleotides: 5. In nucleotides, the CDR3 is TGCAGCGTAAGACAGGGGAGGTCCTACGAGCAGTACTTC. Its translation is CSVRQGRSYEQYF.

V gene TRBV29-1 combines with J gene TRBJ1-1, with 8 bases aligning to TRBD1. V dropped 7 bases and J dropped 7; count of bases not matched to a gene: 8. Germline V gene lookup returns CDR1 SQVTM and CDR2 ANQGSEA. CDR3 length: 12 amino acids. The CDR3 DNA reads as TGCAGCGCCCAGACAGGGGCAGGTGAAGCTTTCTTT. Its protein is CSAQTGAGEAFF.

This chain links TRBV25-1 with TRBJ1-1; D perhaps matches TRBD1 (5 bases). Germline V gene data show CDR1 as MGHDK and CDR2 as SYGVNS. Trimming left V 5 bases short and J 1 base short, with 11 bases between. This CDR3 spans 14 amino acids. In nucleotides, the CDR3 is TGTGCCAGCAGTCAGGCAGGGCCGAACACTGAAGCTTTCTTT. Its translation is CASSQAGPNTEAFF.

The chain recombines TRBV5-1 with TRBJ2-1; 8 bases are shared with TRBD1. Per germline, CDR1 SGHRS and CDR2 YFSETQ. The length of the CDR3 is 14 residues. V gave up 5 bases and J gave up 3 bases; unmatched junction bases: 4. This chain's CDR3 is CASRFGQGYNEQFF. As DNA, the CDR3 is TGCGCCAGCAGATTTGGACAGGGCTACAATGAGCAGTTCTTC.

The chain couples TRBV25-1 to TRBJ2-2, with TRBD2 matching over 7 bases. CDR3 size: 15 residues. Trimming cost V 3 bases and J 2 bases; bases outside gene matches: 3. Germline lookup yields CDR1 MGHDK and CDR2 SYGVNS. CDR3 protein: CASSEPSGNTGELFF. CDR3 in DNA: TGTGCCAGCAGTGAGCCTAGCGGAAACACCGGGGAGCTGTTTTTT.

In this sample, this clone turned up a few times. The genes are TRBV28 and TRBJ2-1; 8 bases are shared with TRBD1. The germline CDR1 and CDR2 sequences are MDHEN and SYDVKM. CDR3 length: 14 residues. V lost 4 bases and J lost 8; bases outside the gene matches: 7. CDR3 loop: CASSSTGQGDEQFF. CDR3 DNA sequence: TGTGCCAGCAGTTCTACCGGACAGGGAGATGAGCAGTTCTTC.

The rearrangement uses TRBV29-1 and TRBJ1-2; no clear D. In germline, CDR1 is SQVTM, CDR2 ANQGSEA. This CDR3 has 14 residues. With 2 bases removed from V and 4 bases from J, the gap between germline ends came to 14 bases. In DNA, the CDR3 is TGCAGCGTTGAATACCCGGGAATACTCTATGGCTACACCTTC. Translation: CSVEYPGILYGYTF.

This clone was picked up a small number of times. This rearrangement joins TRBV30 to TRBJ2-5; tentative D call: TRBD1 (5 bases). The CDR3 is made up of 14 amino acids. With 2 bases removed from V and 7 bases from J, the gap between germline ends came to 17 bases. CDR1 and CDR2 from the germline V gene are GTSNPN and SVGIG (reference sequence). The CDR3 DNA reads as TGTGCCTGGAGTCTCGCGCCCCAGGGAAGGACCCAGTACTTC. Translating it yields CAWSLAPQGRTQYF.

Only a few counts were recorded for this clone. This chain connects TRBV27 to TRBJ2-7; 8 bases match TRBD1. V dropped 2 bases and J dropped 0; count of bases not matched to a gene: 9. The germline V gene has CDR1 MNHEY and CDR2 SMNVEV (reference sequence). The length of the CDR3 is 17 residues. CDR3 DNA: TGTGCCAGCAGTTTAAGGTGGACAGGGCTATCCTCCTACGAGCAGTACTTC. It codes for CASSLRWTGLSSYEQYF.

Remarks on this clone: This same CDR3 is encoded by further DNA sequences in the sample. J is TRBJ2-5 and V is TRBV20-1; D might be TRBD2 (5 bases). Trimming left V 5 bases short and J 5 bases short, with 6 bases between. Germline lookup yields CDR1 DFQATT and CDR2 SNEGSKA (reference sequence). The CDR3 extends over 10 amino acids. For the CDR3, the DNA is TGCAGTGCTCGGAGGGAGACCCAGTACTTC. It is translated as CSARRETQYF.

This clone has more than one count but fewer than ten. J is TRBJ2-7 and V is TRBV28, with TRBD1 identical over 11 bases. The CDR3 extends over 14 amino acids. The trim removed 6 bases at V and 4 bases at J, leaving 5 bases unmatched. The V gene's germline CDR1 is MDHEN and CDR2 SYDVKM. The CDR3 DNA follows: TGTGCCAGCAGCGAAGGACAGGGGGCATACGAGCAGTACTTC. Protein product: CASSEGQGAYEQYF.

The CDR3 sequence is CAWSVTGVNEKLFF. Written as DNA, the CDR3 is TGTGCCTGGAGTGTAACCGGGGTCAATGAAAAACTGTTTTTT. The chain has TRBV30 and TRBJ1-4; D not certain. Deletions cut 0 bases from V and 5 bases from J, with 10 bases between. Germline V gene lookup returns CDR1 GTSNPN and CDR2 SVGIG (reference sequence). The CDR3 covers 14 residues.

The V call is TRBV9, the J call TRBJ1-1; D is possibly TRBD1 (6 bases). Germline V gene sequence: CDR1 SGDLS, CDR2 YYNGEE. The ends were cut back, 0 bases at V and 1 base at J, with 13 bases in the middle. The CDR3 contains 16 residues. In nucleotides, the CDR3 is TGTGCCAGCAGCGTAGTTGTGGGGGCGGGGAACACTGAAGCTTTCTTT. Encoded protein: CASSVVVGAGNTEAFF.

Remarks on this clone: Relative to the germline gene, one junction end is altered; a read error may explain this. The rearrangement links TRBV10-3 to TRBJ2-7; 10 bases are a match to TRBD1. The germline V gene has CDR1 ENHRY and CDR2 SYGVKD. The CDR3 runs 11 residues. The CDR3 loop is CAIGDGTGVLF. CDR3 in DNA: TGTGCCATCGGAGACGGGACAGGGGTACTCTTC.

The sample holds a few counts of this clone. The chain has TRBV29-1 and TRBJ2-1, with a possible D match to TRBD1 (6 bases). Germline V gene lookup returns CDR1 SQVTM and CDR2 ANQGSEA. Trimming pared 6 bases from V and 6 bases from J, leaving 12 bases between. The CDR3 contains 12 residues. CDR3 sequence (DNA): TGCAGCGTGGGCAGGGGCTTCAATGAGCAGTTCTTC. Protein: CSVGRGFNEQFF.

This clone appeared a few times. The gene calls are TRBV4-1 and TRBJ2-4; D not resolved. Trimming removed 3 bases from V and 6 bases from J, with 21 bases in between. Germline V gene sequence: CDR1 MGHRA, CDR2 YSYEKL. The CDR3 loop spans 17 amino acids. The CDR3 protein is CASSHSPVQIQLNIQYF. CDR3 nucleotide sequence: TGCGCCAGCAGCCATTCCCCCGTACAGATCCAGCTAAACATTCAGTACTTC.

This chain connects TRBV18 to TRBJ2-3; TRBD2 aligns across 14 bases. CDR3 size: 17 residues. The V segment lost 3 bases and the J segment 4 bases; nucleotides outside the gene matches: 6. Germline V gene sequence: CDR1 KGHSH, CDR2 LQKENI. CDR3 region: CASSPGLAGVWADTQYF. CDR3 coding DNA: TGTGCCAGCTCACCGGGACTAGCGGGAGTATGGGCAGATACGCAGTATTTT. Full variable domain (missing parts from reference TRBV18 and TRBJ2-3): NAGVMQNPRHLVRRRGQEARLRCSPMKGHSHVYWYRQLPEEGLKFMVYLQKENIIDESGMPKERFSAEFPKEGPSILRIQQVVRGDSAAYFCASSPGLAGVWADTQYFGPGTRLTVL.

This clone was recorded a few times. V usage is TRBV30 and J usage is TRBJ2-1; TRBD2 is a possible D gene (6 bases). V was trimmed by 4 bases and J by 0 bases, leaving 16 bases between them. Germline V gene sequence: CDR1 GTSNPN, CDR2 SVGIG (reference sequence). This CDR3 is built from 16 residues. The CDR3 DNA is TGTGCCTGGACATCTCTAGCGCAACGCTCCTACAATGAGCAGTTCTTC. Protein sequence: CAWTSLAQRSYNEQFF.

V is TRBV7-9 and J is TRBJ1-5, with D possibly TRBD1 on 6 matching bases. This CDR3 is 17 amino acids long. Deletions cut 3 bases from V and 7 bases from J, with 22 bases between. From germline, CDR1 is SEHNR and CDR2 FQNEAQ (reference sequence). CDR3 DNA: TGTGCCAGCAGCTTCGGACCCCAGACAGGAAGAGGACAGCCCCAGCATTTT. Its protein product is CASSFGPQTGRGQPQHF.

V usage is TRBV19 and J usage is TRBJ1-2; D possibly corresponds to TRBD1 (5 bases). Deletions cut 2 bases from V and 5 bases from J, with 15 bases between. Germline V gene sequence: CDR1 LNHDA, CDR2 SQIVND (reference sequence). The CDR3 covers 15 residues. CDR3 bases: TGTGCCAGTAGTATACGGACCGGGACTGAGTATGGCTACACCTTC. As protein: CASSIRTGTEYGYTF.

This clone was seen only a few times. This rearrangement joins TRBV30 to TRBJ2-3; 7 bases agree with TRBD2. CDR3 length: 15 amino acids. The V segment lost 4 bases and the J segment 0 bases; nucleotides outside the gene matches: 7. Germline-derived CDR1 and CDR2 are GTSNPN and SVGIG (reference sequence). The DNA for the CDR3 is TGTGCCTGGACGGCGGGAGCCCCCAGCACAGATACGCAGTATTTT. Its protein is CAWTAGAPSTDTQYF.

The chain has TRBV6-1 and TRBJ1-5; D ambiguous. Germline V gene lookup returns CDR1 MNHNS and CDR2 SASEGT. V lost 8 bases and J 2 bases, leaving 13 bases between the germline ends. This CDR3 is 14 amino acids long. The CDR3 region is CASALRGGNQPQHF. CDR3 nucleotides: TGTGCCAGCGCCCTACGAGGTGGCAATCAGCCCCAGCATTTT.

V is TRBV6-1 and J is TRBJ1-1; 7 nucleotides agree with TRBD1. Germline lookup yields CDR1 MNHNS and CDR2 SASEGT. V shed 3 bases, J shed 5 bases, and the junction held 9 bases outside the gene matches. The CDR3 has 15 residues. The CDR3 sequence: CASSEARGRRTEAFF. The CDR3 DNA reads as TGTGCCAGCAGTGAGGCGAGGGGGCGGAGGACTGAAGCTTTCTTT.

This chain uses TRBV28 with TRBJ2-5; D is possibly TRBD1 (5 bases). Germline CDR1 MDHEN, CDR2 SYDVKM. The CDR3 runs 15 residues. Deletions cut 4 bases from V and 2 bases from J, with 14 bases between. The CDR3 nucleotides are TGTGCCAGCAGTTGGGCAAGGGGTCGGCAAGAGACCCAGTACTTC. Its translation is CASSWARGRQETQYF.